One sample yielded the 24 T cell receptor beta chains listed below, sequenced in a study of T cell responses to AZD1222 COVID-19 vaccine. TCRdb's table, derived via immunoSEQ multiplex PCR, lists solely in-frame clones and lacks some. The data show more than 60,000 clones, with 85% seen just once and around a fifth held by the top ten. Specimen: peripheral blood, collected on day 0 of AZD1222 vaccination. The origin of the receptors is an adult in good health.

The chain carries TRBV28 and TRBJ1-6; the D gene is possibly TRBD1 (5 bases). The CDR3 runs 13 residues. In germline, CDR1 is MDHEN, CDR2 SYDVKM. Trimming pared 10 bases from V and 4 bases from J, leaving 11 bases between. CDR3 bases: TGTGCCATCTGGGGACCTTATAATTCACCCCTCCACTTT. Translated, it gives CAIWGPYNSPLHF.

V is TRBV7-9 and J is TRBJ2-3; 10 bases are a match to TRBD1. CDR3 length: 14 amino acids. Looked up from germline, CDR1 is SEHNR and CDR2 is FQNEAQ (reference sequence). V shed 11 bases, J shed 0 bases, and the junction held 5 bases outside the gene matches. DNA for the CDR3: TGTGCCCGAGGACAGGGGGTGAGCACAGATACGCAGTATTTT. This codes for CARGQGVSTDTQYF.

V usage is TRBV20-1 and J usage is TRBJ2-5; D unclear. V lost 5 bases and J 5 bases, leaving 6 bases between the germline ends. Germline CDR1 and CDR2: DFQATT and SNEGSKA (reference sequence). This CDR3 comprises 10 residues. The CDR3: CSAGTETQYF. The DNA of the CDR3 is TGCAGTGCTGGAACGGAGACCCAGTACTTC.

The gene calls are TRBV4-1 and TRBJ2-2; perhaps TRBD1 as D (7 bases). V gave up 1 base and J gave up 7 bases, with 13 bases separating them. Germline V gene sequence: CDR1 MGHRA, CDR2 YSYEKL. The CDR3 consists of 15 residues. The CDR3 DNA follows: TGCGCCAGCAGCCAAGCGGAGGGGGCGGACGGGGAGCTGTTTTTT. It translates to CASSQAEGADGELFF.

The V gene is TRBV13, the J gene TRBJ1-2; D gene unclear. There are 15 residues in the CDR3. Germline loops: CDR1 PRHDT, CDR2 FYEKMQ (reference sequence). Deletions cut 0 bases from V and 1 base from J, with 9 bases between. The DNA of the CDR3 is TGTGCCAGCAGCTTAGGGACCGGGTTTAACTATGGCTACACCTTC. Protein: CASSLGTGFNYGYTF.

The rearrangement uses TRBV27 and TRBJ1-1, with D possibly being TRBD1 (6 bases). The V end lost 6 bases, the J end lost 6 bases, and 14 bases lay between the germline ends. CDR3 length equals 13 residues. CDR1 and CDR2 (germline): MNHEY, SMNVEV (reference sequence). The CDR3 protein is CASSLQGGAEAFF. CDR3 sequence (DNA): TGTGCCAGCAGCTTACAGGGTGGAGCTGAAGCTTTCTTT.

The CDR3 region has the DNA TGTGCCAGCAGCCAAGTGCCCGGGGCCAATGAGCAGTTCTTC. Its protein product is CASSQVPGANEQFF. This sequence joins TRBV3-1 (or the pseudogene TRBV3-2) and TRBJ2-1; either TRBD1 or TRBD2 may fit D (5 bases each). Trimming left V 1 base short and J 6 bases short, with 10 bases between. The germline V gene encodes CDR1 LGHDT and CDR2 YNNKEL (reference sequence). This CDR3 spans 14 amino acids.

This chain joins TRBV24-1 and TRBJ1-6; D is perhaps TRBD1 (5 bases). The CDR3 extends over 14 amino acids. Germline V gene sequence: CDR1 KGHDR, CDR2 SFDVKD. This CDR3 reads CDIGTGGYNSPLHF. In DNA, the CDR3 is TGTGACATTGGGACCGGGGGGTATAATTCACCCCTCCACTTT.

The chain employs TRBV18 and TRBJ1-5; D possibly corresponds to TRBD1 (5 bases). V lost 2 bases and J lost 7, with 21 bases in between. The CDR3 totals 17 residues. The germline V gene encodes CDR1 KGHSH and CDR2 LQKENI. Here the CDR3 DNA reads TGTGCCAGCTCACCATCCCAAGGGATCAGGGCGAACCAGCCCCAGCATTTT. This codes for CASSPSQGIRANQPQHF.

This clone was picked up a small number of times. V usage is TRBV7-9 and J usage is TRBJ1-6; 7 bases are a match to TRBD1. Losses at the gene ends were 2 bases for V and 9 bases for J; bases not matched to a gene: 7. Germline values: CDR1 SEHNR, CDR2 FQNEAQ (reference sequence). This CDR3 is built from 15 residues. The CDR3 DNA follows: TGTGCCAGCAGCTTACAGGGGACAGCGAGTTCACCCCTCCACTTT. As protein: CASSLQGTASSPLHF.

This clone was seen a few times. The J gene is TRBJ1-2, the V gene TRBV29-1; maybe TRBD1 (6 bases). This CDR3 is 11 amino acids long. Trimming removed 7 bases at V and 8 bases at J, with 14 bases between. CDR1 SQVTM and CDR2 ANQGSEA come from the germline V gene. The CDR3 region has the DNA TGCAGCGCTGGACAGTGGCGGGGCTACACCTTC. As protein: CSAGQWRGYTF.

The chain combines TRBV16 with TRBJ1-1; D not resolved. This CDR3 is built from 15 residues. With 1 base removed from V and 0 bases from J, the gap between germline ends came to 9 bases. Per the germline V gene, CDR1 is KGHSY and CDR2 is FQNENV. In DNA form, the CDR3 reads TGTGCCAGCAGCCAATTAGGACGGCTGAACACTGAAGCTTTCTTT. It codes for CASSQLGRLNTEAFF.

The genes are TRBV30 and TRBJ2-7, with D hard to call. CDR1 is GTSNPN, CDR2 SVGIG, per germline (reference sequence). The CDR3 has 12 amino acids. Trimming cost V 0 bases and J 2 bases, with 5 bases left between them. Here the CDR3 reads CAWSVIAYEQYF. As DNA, the CDR3 is TGTGCCTGGAGTGTAATTGCCTACGAGCAGTACTTC.

The rearrangement joins TRBV5-6 to TRBJ2-2; no definite D call. V lost 0 bases and J 5 bases, leaving 8 bases between the germline ends. There are 14 residues in the CDR3. In germline, CDR1 is SGHDT, CDR2 YYEEEE. The CDR3 reads CASSLGWATGELFF. DNA for the CDR3: TGTGCCAGCAGCTTGGGTTGGGCAACCGGGGAGCTGTTTTTT. Complete variable domain (other parts from reference TRBV5-6 and TRBJ2-2): DAGVTQSPTHLIKTRGQQVTLRCSPKSGHDTVSWYQQALGQGPQFIFQYYEEEERQRGNFPDRFSGHQFPNYSSELNVNALLLGDSALYLCASSLGWATGELFFGEGSRLTVL.

This clone was seen more than once but under ten times. J is TRBJ2-2 and V is TRBV11-2; no clear D. V was pared by 4 bases and J by 6 bases, with 15 bases between. The CDR3 totals 15 residues. The V gene's germline CDR1 is SGHAT and CDR2 FQNNGV. CDR3 amino acids: CASSSRDIKPGELFF. The CDR3 bases are TGTGCCAGCAGCTCCCGAGACATTAAACCCGGGGAGCTGTTTTTT.

The V and J genes are TRBV11-2 and TRBJ2-1; D remains ambiguous. The CDR3 has 14 residues. Germline V CDR1 and CDR2: SGHAT, FQNNGV. V shed 1 base and J shed 4 bases, with 8 bases lying between them. The CDR3 reads CASSLGGTYNEQFF. The CDR3 DNA is TGTGCCAGCAGCTTAGGGGGTACTTACAATGAGCAGTTCTTC.

The rearrangement links TRBV7-9 to TRBJ1-1; D is ambiguous. Germline V gene data show CDR1 as SEHNR and CDR2 as FQNEAQ (reference sequence). CDR3 length: 14 residues. Trimming removed 5 bases at V and 0 bases at J, with 10 bases between. Here the CDR3 reads CASSPLGMNTEAFF. The CDR3 region has the DNA TGTGCCAGCAGCCCCCTTGGGATGAACACTGAAGCTTTCTTT.

The chain uses TRBV2 and TRBJ1-2; possible D gene TRBD1, 6 bases. Per germline, CDR1 SNHLY and CDR2 FYNNEI. Trimming left V 0 bases short and J 8 bases short, with 19 bases between. This CDR3 comprises 16 residues. CDR3 region: CASSEAPGGDGWGYTF. DNA of the CDR3: TGTGCCAGCAGTGAAGCGCCGGGGGGCGACGGGTGGGGCTACACCTTC.

This clone has just one count. This chain uses TRBV6-5 with TRBJ1-3; D gene uncertain. Per germline, CDR1 MNHEY and CDR2 SVGAGI. The germline V and J ends were trimmed by 0 bases and 4 bases, with 13 bases remaining between them. The CDR3 has 16 residues. Written as DNA, the CDR3 is TGTGCCAGCAGTTACTCGGTTCCGGGGTCAGGAAACACCATATATTTT. Its protein is CASSYSVPGSGNTIYF.

The chain is built from TRBV10-3 and TRBJ1-1; D not resolved. Trimming took 8 bases from V and 1 from J, leaving 17 bases between them. CDR1 and CDR2 from the germline V gene are ENHRY and SYGVKD. The CDR3 is made up of 15 amino acids. DNA for the CDR3: TGTGCCATCCACGCCCAAGTCGGGTCGAACACTGAAGCTTTCTTT. Translating gives CAIHAQVGSNTEAFF.

The count of this clone is one. The rearrangement uses TRBV28 and TRBJ1-5, with D possibly TRBD1 on 5 matching bases. The germline V gene encodes CDR1 MDHEN and CDR2 SYDVKM. This CDR3 spans 16 amino acids. V lost 1 base and J 0 bases, leaving 10 bases between the germline ends. CDR3 bases: TGTGCCAGCAGTTTATTTGCCAGGGCTAGCAATCAGCCCCAGCATTTT. Translating it yields CASSLFARASNQPQHF. Full variable domain (rest looked up from reference TRBV28 and TRBJ1-5): DVKVTQSSRYLVKRTGEKVFLECVQDMDHENMFWYRQDPGLGLRLIYFSYDVKMKEKGDIPEGYSVSREKKERFSLILESASTNQTSMYLCASSLFARASNQPQHFGDGTRLSIL.

The chain couples TRBV5-4 to TRBJ2-2, with D unresolved. Trimming pared 5 bases from V and 3 bases from J, leaving 11 bases between. This CDR3 is built from 14 residues. The germline V gene has CDR1 SGHNT and CDR2 YYREEE (reference sequence). CDR3 amino acids: CASSLPMDTGELFF. The CDR3 DNA sequence: TGTGCCAGCAGTTTGCCCATGGACACCGGGGAGCTGTTTTTT.

The rearrangement joins TRBV6-5 to TRBJ2-3; 10 nucleotides match TRBD1. Germline trimming cut 5 bases from V and 6 bases from J; bases unmatched to any gene: 8. This CDR3 comprises 15 residues. The germline CDR1 and CDR2 sequences are MNHEY and SVGAGI. Written as DNA, the CDR3 is TGTGCCAGCAGTAGACAGGGGGCTGGTCTGGATACGCAGTATTTT. Its protein product is CASSRQGAGLDTQYF.

The chain couples TRBV5-1 to TRBJ2-2, with 7 positions matching TRBD1. J gave up 5 bases and V 4 bases, and 8 bases lay outside the gene matches. The CDR3 totals 15 residues. Germline lookup yields CDR1 SGHRS and CDR2 YFSETQ. The CDR3: CASSPQGVSTGELFF. CDR3 nucleotide sequence: TGCGCCAGCAGCCCTCAGGGGGTCAGTACCGGGGAGCTGTTTTTT.